The source of this T cell receptor (beta chain) is a study of identical twins. Study-wide results and limits: Insertion counts were lower in abundant cord blood beta clonotypes, a trend that memory repertoires did not show. Invariant populations such as MAIT and iNKT cells could partly muddle zero-insertion analyses.

From germline, CDR1 is MNHEY and CDR2 SVGEGT. The CDR3 length is 15 residues. V shed 7 bases and J shed 2 bases, with 15 bases lying between them. MiXCR, run by TCRdb on the 5' RACE reads, gives a single entry per CDR3 protein. Counted here are hundreds of thousands of distinct CDR3 sequences, 15% to 20% occurring once; the ten biggest clones make up roughly 14%. For this clonotype: Its target is unknown.

Another study also made use of these data, one on T cells expressing NK-cell markers. That paper notes: The study sequenced eight donors, seven HCMV-seropositive and one seronegative. The same clonotypes also predominated in the CD3+CD56-NKG2C+ fraction of four donors.

This sequence was found in a woman younger than 35 in good health. Sequencing was carried out using PBMCs. This rearrangement joins TRBV6-2 or TRBV6-3 to TRBJ1-5; a weak D match, TRBD1 (6 bases). CDR3 DNA: TGTGCCAGCACCCAAGGGGGAAGTGGCAATCAGCCCCAGCATTTT. It is translated as CASTQGGSGNQPQHF.